These 12 T cell receptor beta chains originate from one sample sequenced in a study of T cell changes during pregnancy in multiple sclerosis. Profiled with immunoSEQ multiplex PCR; TCRdb holds only in-frame clones, not every one. The sample contains fewer than 35,000 clones, roughly nine tenths of which appear only once. The sample here was CD4+ T cells from peripheral blood mononuclear cells, taken in the second trimester of pregnancy. The receptors originated from a female donor in good health, enrolled as a control in a pregnancy study.

The chain links TRBV25-1 to TRBJ1-1, with D possibly TRBD1 on 6 matching bases. There are 16 residues in the CDR3. CDR1 and CDR2 (germline): MGHDK, SYGVNS. The V end was cut by 1 base, the J end by 11 bases, with 23 bases between. CDR3 DNA sequence: TGTGCCAGCAGTGAATCTTTCCCCCGACAGGCTTCTAGGGCTTTCTTT. Translating it yields CASSESFPRQASRAFF.

This chain uses TRBV7-6 with TRBJ1-1; D may be TRBD1 (5 bases). Germline V lookup: CDR1 SGHVS, CDR2 FNYEAQ. Trimming shortened V by 0 bases and J by 0 bases, and 11 bases separated the two germline ends. The CDR3 is 16 residues long. DNA of the CDR3: TGTGCCAGCAGCTTAGCTGGTTCACAGGTGAACACTGAAGCTTTCTTT. This gives the protein CASSLAGSQVNTEAFF.

V gene TRBV2 combines with J gene TRBJ2-1; TRBD2 matches at 9 bases. The CDR3 sequence is 14 residues long. J lost 9 bases, V lost 5 bases, and 8 bases had no gene match. Germline V gives CDR1 SNHLY, CDR2 FYNNEI. The CDR3 sequence: CASSLEREVSEQFF. The DNA of the CDR3 is TGTGCCAGCAGTCTCGAGCGGGAGGTCAGTGAGCAGTTCTTC.

The chain joins TRBV18 to TRBJ1-1; TRBD1 is a possible D gene (6 bases). Germline V gene data show CDR1 as KGHSH and CDR2 as LQKENI. The germline V and J ends were trimmed by 3 bases and 4 bases, with 15 bases remaining between them. The CDR3 loop spans 15 amino acids. CDR3 bases: TGTGCCAGCTCACCGGCCGGGAAACAGGGCACTGAAGCTTTCTTT. Translating it yields CASSPAGKQGTEAFF.

This rearrangement joins TRBV5-4 to TRBJ1-3, with TRBD1 identical over 9 bases. The germline V gene has CDR1 SGHNT and CDR2 YYREEE (reference sequence). The CDR3 has 15 amino acids. The V and J ends lost 4 bases and 9 bases, in that order; junction bases with no gene match: 11. The CDR3, as DNA: TGTGCCAGCAGCCCCGGACAGGGGACTTCACGCACCATATATTTT. Encoded protein: CASSPGQGTSRTIYF.

The chain couples TRBV29-1 to TRBJ1-2; 7 positions agree with TRBD1. Per germline, CDR1 SQVTM and CDR2 ANQGSEA. V lost 1 base, J lost 7 bases, and 6 bases stayed unmatched. The CDR3 totals 13 residues. The CDR3 DNA sequence: TGCAGCGTTGAAGGACAGGGAGAGGTTGGCTACACCTTC. Protein: CSVEGQGEVGYTF.

The chain joins TRBV7-8 to TRBJ1-2; D remains ambiguous. Trimming left V 4 bases short and J 2 bases short, with 14 bases between. This CDR3 region has 15 residues. Germline CDR1 SGHVS, CDR2 FQNEAQ. For the CDR3, the DNA is TGTGCCAGCAGCTCCCCGGGTAATTCCAACTATGGCTACACCTTC. It translates to CASSSPGNSNYGYTF.

The chain combines TRBV19 with TRBJ1-2; no clear D gene. Looked up from germline, CDR1 is LNHDA and CDR2 is SQIVND (reference sequence). This CDR3 is built from 15 residues. With 2 bases removed from V and 7 bases from J, the gap between germline ends came to 17 bases. CDR3 nucleotides: TGTGCCAGTAGTATAAACCCCCAATTCTCCGGTGGCTACACCTTC. Its protein product is CASSINPQFSGGYTF.

The V call is TRBV11-2, the J call TRBJ2-1, with a weak D call TRBD2 (7 bases). Germline CDR1 reads SGHAT; CDR2 reads FQNNGV. The CDR3 has 15 amino acids. V lost 0 bases to trimming and J lost 6 bases, with 12 bases between them. In nucleotides, the CDR3 is TGTGCCAGCAGCTTAGACGGGGGGCCGAGCAATGAGCAGTTCTTC. Amino acids: CASSLDGGPSNEQFF.

The rearrangement links TRBV12-5 to TRBJ2-7; TRBD1 matches 10 bases. The CDR3 spans 15 residues. Germline V CDR1 and CDR2: LGHNT, FRNRAP. J gave up 5 bases and V 3 bases, and 7 bases lay outside the gene matches. The chain's CDR3 is CASGFGPGTGDEQYF. CDR3 DNA sequence: TGTGCTAGTGGTTTCGGTCCCGGGACAGGGGACGAGCAGTACTTC.

This chain connects TRBV6-6 to TRBJ1-5; TRBD1 is a possible D gene (5 bases). CDR3 length: 13 amino acids. Germline assignment: CDR1 MNHNY and CDR2 SVGAGI (reference sequence). The V and J ends lost 6 bases and 5 bases respectively, with 11 bases between them. The CDR3 loop reads CASRKTGYQPQHF. CDR3 sequence (DNA): TGTGCCAGCAGGAAAACAGGTTATCAGCCCCAGCATTTT.

The V gene is TRBV29-1, the J gene TRBJ2-7; no firm D call. The germline V and J ends were trimmed by 4 bases and 5 bases, with 6 bases remaining between them. Per the germline V gene, CDR1 is SQVTM and CDR2 is ANQGSEA. CDR3 length equals 10 residues. The CDR3 spells CSVGAHEQYF. The CDR3 nucleotides read TGCAGCGTTGGGGCGCACGAGCAGTACTTC.